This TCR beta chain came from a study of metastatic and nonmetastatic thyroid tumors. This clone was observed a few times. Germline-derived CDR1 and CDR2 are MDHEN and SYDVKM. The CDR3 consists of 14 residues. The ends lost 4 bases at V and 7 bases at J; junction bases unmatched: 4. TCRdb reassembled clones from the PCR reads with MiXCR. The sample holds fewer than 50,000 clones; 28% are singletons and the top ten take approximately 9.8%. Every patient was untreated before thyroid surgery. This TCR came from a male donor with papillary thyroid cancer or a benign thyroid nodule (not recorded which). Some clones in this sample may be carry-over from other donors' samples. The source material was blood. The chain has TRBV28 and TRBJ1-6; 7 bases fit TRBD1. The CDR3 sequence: CASSSGQVNSPLHF. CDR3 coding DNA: TGTGCCAGCAGTTCTGGACAGGTGAATTCACCCCTCCACTTT.